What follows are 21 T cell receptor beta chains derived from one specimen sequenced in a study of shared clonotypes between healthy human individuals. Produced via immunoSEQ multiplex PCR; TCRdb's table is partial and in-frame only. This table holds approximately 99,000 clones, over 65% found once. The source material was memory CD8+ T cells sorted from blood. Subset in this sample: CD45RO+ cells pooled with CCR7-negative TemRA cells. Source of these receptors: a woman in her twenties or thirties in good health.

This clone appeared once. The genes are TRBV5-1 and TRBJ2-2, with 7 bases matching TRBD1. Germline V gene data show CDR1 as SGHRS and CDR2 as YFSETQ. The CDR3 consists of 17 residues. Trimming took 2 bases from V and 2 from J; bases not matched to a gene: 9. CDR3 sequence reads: CASSLYFRDSNTGELFF. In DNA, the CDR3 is TGCGCCAGCAGCTTATATTTCCGGGACAGTAACACCGGGGAGCTGTTTTTT. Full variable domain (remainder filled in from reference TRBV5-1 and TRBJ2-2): KAGVTQTPRYLIKTRGQQVTLSCSPISGHRSVSWYQQTPGQGLQFLFEYFSETQRNKGNFPGRFSGRQFSNSRSEMNVSTLELGDSALYLCASSLYFRDSNTGELFFGEGSRLTVL.

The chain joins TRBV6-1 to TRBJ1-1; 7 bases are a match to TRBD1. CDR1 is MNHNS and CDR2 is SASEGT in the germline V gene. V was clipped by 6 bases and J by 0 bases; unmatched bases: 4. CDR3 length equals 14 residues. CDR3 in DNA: TGTGCCAGCAGGGTGACAGGGCTGAACACTGAAGCTTTCTTT. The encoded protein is CASRVTGLNTEAFF.

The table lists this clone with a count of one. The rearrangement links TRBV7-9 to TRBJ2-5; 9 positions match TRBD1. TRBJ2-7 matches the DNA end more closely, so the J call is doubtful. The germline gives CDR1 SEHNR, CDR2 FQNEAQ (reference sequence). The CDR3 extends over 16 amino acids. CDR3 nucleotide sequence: TGTGCCAGCAGCTCAATCCTGACAGGGGGTACCTACGAGCAGTACTTC. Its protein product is CASSSILTGGTYEQYF.

The CDR3 sequence is CASSPGQAQETQYF. CDR3 bases: TGCGCCAGCAGCCCCGGACAGGCCCAAGAGACCCAGTACTTC. The V call is TRBV5-1, the J call TRBJ2-5; 7 bases are a match to TRBD1. Trimming at V came to 4 bases and at J to 1 base, leaving 4 bases not matched to a gene. The germline gives CDR1 SGHRS, CDR2 YFSETQ. This CDR3 contains 14 residues.

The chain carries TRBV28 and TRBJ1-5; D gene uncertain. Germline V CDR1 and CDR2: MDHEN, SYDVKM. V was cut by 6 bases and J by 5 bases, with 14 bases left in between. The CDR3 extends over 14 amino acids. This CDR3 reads CASRGGTGYQPQHF. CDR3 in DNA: TGTGCCAGCAGAGGTGGTACGGGTTATCAGCCCCAGCATTTT. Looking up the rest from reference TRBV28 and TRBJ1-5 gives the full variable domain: DVKVTQSSRYLVKRTGEKVFLECVQDMDHENMFWYRQDPGLGLRLIYFSYDVKMKEKGDIPEGYSVSREKKERFSLILESASTNQTSMYLCASRGGTGYQPQHFGDGTRLSIL.

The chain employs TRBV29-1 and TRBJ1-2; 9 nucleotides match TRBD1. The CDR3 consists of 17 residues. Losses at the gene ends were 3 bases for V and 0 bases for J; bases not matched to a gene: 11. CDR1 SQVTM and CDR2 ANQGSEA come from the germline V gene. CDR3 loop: CSVDKGQGGLPNYGYTF. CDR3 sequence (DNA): TGCAGCGTTGATAAGGGACAGGGAGGGCTCCCTAACTATGGCTACACCTTC. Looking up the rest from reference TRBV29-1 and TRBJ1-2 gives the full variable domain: SAVISQKPSRDICQRGTSLTIQCQVDSQVTMMFWYRQQPGQSLTLIATANQGSEATYESGFVIDKFPISRPNLTFSTLTVSNMSPEDSSIYLCSVDKGQGGLPNYGYTFGSGTRLTVV.

This CDR3 is CASSSETGGFDTGELFF. The DNA of the CDR3 is TGTGCCAGCAGTTCCGAGACAGGGGGTTTCGACACCGGGGAGCTGTTTTTT. This sequence joins TRBV6-4 and TRBJ2-2; TRBD1 agrees at 9 bases. Trimming at V came to 5 bases and at J to 3 bases, leaving 10 bases not matched to a gene. CDR1 and CDR2 from the germline V gene are MRHNA and SNTAGT. The CDR3 is made up of 17 amino acids.

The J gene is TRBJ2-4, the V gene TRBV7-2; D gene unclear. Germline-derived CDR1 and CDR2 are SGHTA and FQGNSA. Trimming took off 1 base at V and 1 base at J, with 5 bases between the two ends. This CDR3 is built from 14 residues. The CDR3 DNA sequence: TGTGCCAGCAGCTTAGGCCAGGCCAAAAACATTCAGTACTTC. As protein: CASSLGQAKNIQYF. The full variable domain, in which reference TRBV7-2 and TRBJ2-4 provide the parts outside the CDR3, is GAGVSQSPSNKVTEKGKDVELRCDPISGHTALYWYRQSLGQGLEFLIYFQGNSAPDKSGLPSDRFSAERTGGSVSTLTIQRTQQEDSAVYLCASSLGQAKNIQYFGAGTRLSVL.

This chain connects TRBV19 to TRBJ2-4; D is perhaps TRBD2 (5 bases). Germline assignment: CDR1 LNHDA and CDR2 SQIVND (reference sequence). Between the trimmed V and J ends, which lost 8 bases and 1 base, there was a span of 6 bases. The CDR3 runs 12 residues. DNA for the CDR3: TGTGCCAGTCGAGGGGCCAAAAACATTCAGTACTTC. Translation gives CASRGAKNIQYF.

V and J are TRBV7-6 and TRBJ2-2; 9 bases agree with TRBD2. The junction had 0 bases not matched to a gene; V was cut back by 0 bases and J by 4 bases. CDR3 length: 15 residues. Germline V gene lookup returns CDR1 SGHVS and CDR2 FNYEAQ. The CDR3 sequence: CASSLASGSTGELFF. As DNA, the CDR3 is TGTGCCAGCAGCTTAGCTAGCGGGAGCACCGGGGAGCTGTTTTTT.

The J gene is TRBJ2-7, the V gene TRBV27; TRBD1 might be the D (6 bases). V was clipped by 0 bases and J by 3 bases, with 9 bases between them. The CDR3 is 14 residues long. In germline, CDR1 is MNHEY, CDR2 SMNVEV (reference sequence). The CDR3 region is CASSLSGALYEQYF. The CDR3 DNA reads TGTGCCAGCAGTTTATCGGGGGCCCTCTACGAGCAGTACTTC.

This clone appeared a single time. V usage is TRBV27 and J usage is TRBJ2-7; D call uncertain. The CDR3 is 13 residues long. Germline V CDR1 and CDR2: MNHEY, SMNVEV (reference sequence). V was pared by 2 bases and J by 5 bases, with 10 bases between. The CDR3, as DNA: TGTGCCAGCAGTTTAGGAGTAGTGGACGAGCAGTACTTC. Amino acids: CASSLGVVDEQYF.

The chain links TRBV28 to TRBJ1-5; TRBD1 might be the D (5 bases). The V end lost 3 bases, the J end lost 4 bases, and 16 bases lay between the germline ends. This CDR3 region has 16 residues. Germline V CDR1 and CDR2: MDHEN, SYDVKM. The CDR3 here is CASSFIEWEGNQPQHF. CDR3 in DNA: TGTGCCAGCAGTTTTATCGAGTGGGAGGGGAATCAGCCCCAGCATTTT.

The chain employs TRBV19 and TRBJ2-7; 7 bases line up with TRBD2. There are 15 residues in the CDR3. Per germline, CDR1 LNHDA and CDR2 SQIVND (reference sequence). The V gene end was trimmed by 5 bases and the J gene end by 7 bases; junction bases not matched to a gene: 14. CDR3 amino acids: CASSARGAGMREQYF. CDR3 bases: TGTGCCAGTAGTGCCCGGGGAGCGGGGATGAGGGAGCAGTACTTC.

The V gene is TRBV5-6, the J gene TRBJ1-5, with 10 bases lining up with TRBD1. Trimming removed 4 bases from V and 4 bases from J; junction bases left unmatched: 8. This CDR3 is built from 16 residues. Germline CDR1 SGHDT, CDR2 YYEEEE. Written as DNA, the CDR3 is TGTGCCAGCAGCGACCTGGGGGGACAGGGGAATCAGCCCCAGCATTTT. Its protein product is CASSDLGGQGNQPQHF.

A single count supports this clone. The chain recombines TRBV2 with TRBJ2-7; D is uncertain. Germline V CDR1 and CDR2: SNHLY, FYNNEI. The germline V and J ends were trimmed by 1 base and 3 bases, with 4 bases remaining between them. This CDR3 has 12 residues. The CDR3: CASSEGSYEQYF. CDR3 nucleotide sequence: TGTGCCAGCAGTGAAGGAAGCTACGAGCAGTACTTC.

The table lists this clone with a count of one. The CDR3 loop is CASSYLTGVGNEQFF. The DNA for the CDR3 is TGTGCCAGCAGCTATCTGACAGGGGTGGGCAATGAGCAGTTCTTC. This rearrangement joins TRBV7-8 to TRBJ2-1; 8 nucleotides match TRBD1. Per germline, CDR1 SGHVS and CDR2 FQNEAQ. Trimming cost V 4 bases and J 6 bases; bases outside gene matches: 8. The CDR3 contains 15 residues.

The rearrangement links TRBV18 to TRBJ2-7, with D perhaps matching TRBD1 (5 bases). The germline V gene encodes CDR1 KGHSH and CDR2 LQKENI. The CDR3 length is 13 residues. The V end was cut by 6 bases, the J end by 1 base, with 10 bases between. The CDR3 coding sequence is TGTGCCAGCTCCCAGGGCGAATCCTACGAGCAGTACTTC. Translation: CASSQGESYEQYF.

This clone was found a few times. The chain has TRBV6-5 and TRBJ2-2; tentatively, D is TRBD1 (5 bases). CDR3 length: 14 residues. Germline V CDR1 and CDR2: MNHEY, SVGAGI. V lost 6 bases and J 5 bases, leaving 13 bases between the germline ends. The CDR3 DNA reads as TGTGCCAGCAGACAGGTCCTAGAGACCGGGGAGCTGTTTTTT. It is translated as CASRQVLETGELFF.

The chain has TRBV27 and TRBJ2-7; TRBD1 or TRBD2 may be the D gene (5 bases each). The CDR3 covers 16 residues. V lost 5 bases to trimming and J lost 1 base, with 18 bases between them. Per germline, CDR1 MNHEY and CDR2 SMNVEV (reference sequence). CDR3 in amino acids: CASSTRPGRISYEQYF. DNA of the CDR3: TGTGCCAGCAGTACTCGCCCGGGACGGATATCCTACGAGCAGTACTTC.

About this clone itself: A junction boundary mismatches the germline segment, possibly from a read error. The CDR3 DNA reads TGTGCCAGCAGCTTCGGGGACTATAGGGGCGAGCAGTACTTC. Amino acid sequence: CASSFGDYRGEQYF. The V and J genes are TRBV5-1 and TRBJ2-7; 7 bases map to TRBD2. CDR1 is SGHRS and CDR2 is YFSETQ in the germline V gene. This CDR3 has 14 amino acids.